The 24 T cell receptor beta chains listed next were all sequenced from one sample in a study of blood T cell repertoires in COVID-19. Repertoires were generated with immunoSEQ multiplex PCR, while TCRdb's copy carries only in-frame clones and drops some. This sample carries 200,000 to 250,000 clones, nearly 90% of them seen once, and the ten largest clones take about 14%. Sequencing was done on a sample of PBMCs or T cells enriched from blood (not recorded which). These receptors were collected from a man younger than 40 who had been exposed to COVID-19.

This clone was picked up a small number of times. The sample carries other DNA sequences with the same CDR3. The chain joins TRBV7-9 to TRBJ1-2, with D possibly being TRBD1 (6 bases). V lost 0 bases, J lost 8 bases, and 10 bases lay in between. The CDR3 loop spans 13 amino acids. CDR1 and CDR2 (germline): SEHNR, FQNEAQ (reference sequence). This CDR3 is CASSLANRDGYTF. The CDR3 nucleotides are TGTGCCAGCAGCTTAGCGAACAGGGACGGCTACACCTTC. Using reference TRBV7-9 and TRBJ1-2 for the parts outside the CDR3, the full variable domain is DTGVSQNPRHKITKRGQNVTFRCDPISEHNRLYWYRQTLGQGPEFLTYFQNEAQLEKSRLLSDRFSAERPKGSFSTLEIQRTEQGDSAMYLCASSLANRDGYTFGSGTRLTVV.

The chain has TRBV12-3 or TRBV12-4 and TRBJ1-1, with no clear D. The CDR3 totals 12 residues. The V end lost 4 bases, the J end lost 7 bases, and 10 bases lay between the germline ends. CDR3 DNA sequence: TGTGCCAGCAGTTCCACCCGGGATGAAGCTTTCTTT. Translated, it gives CASSSTRDEAFF.

The chain couples TRBV18 to TRBJ2-7, with 12 bases fitting TRBD2. This CDR3 spans 17 amino acids. With V trimmed by 2 bases and J by 5 bases, 10 bases remained unmatched. Germline V gene lookup returns CDR1 KGHSH and CDR2 LQKENI. The CDR3 protein is CASSPISLAGGPNEQYF. In DNA, the CDR3 is TGTGCCAGCTCACCAATCAGCCTAGCGGGGGGGCCCAACGAGCAGTACTTC.

The rearrangement joins TRBV9 to TRBJ2-5, with D uncertain. V lost 3 bases and J lost 0, with 6 bases in between. Germline assignment: CDR1 SGDLS and CDR2 YYNGEE. The CDR3 totals 13 residues. This CDR3 is CASSAPYQETQYF. For the CDR3, the DNA is TGTGCCAGCAGCGCCCCGTACCAAGAGACCCAGTACTTC.

V and J are TRBV7-2 and TRBJ1-5; 7 positions agree with TRBD1. The CDR3 is 13 amino acids. J lost 5 bases, V lost 7 bases, and 5 bases had no gene match. Germline CDR1 reads SGHTA; CDR2 reads FQGNSA. CDR3 sequence: CASTRQGHQPQHF. The CDR3 DNA is TGTGCCAGCACCCGACAGGGTCATCAGCCCCAGCATTTT.

The rearrangement links TRBV11-2 to TRBJ1-2, with 7 nucleotides matching TRBD1. This CDR3 spans 17 amino acids. The V segment lost 4 bases and the J segment 2 bases; nucleotides outside the gene matches: 13. Germline assignment: CDR1 SGHAT and CDR2 FQNNGV. The CDR3: CASSSGTEPRENYGYTF. In DNA, the CDR3 is TGTGCCAGCAGCTCGGGGACAGAGCCGAGGGAGAACTATGGCTACACCTTC.

The chain combines TRBV2 with TRBJ1-3; tentative D call: TRBD1 (5 bases). The V and J ends lost 7 bases and 0 bases respectively, with 13 bases between them. In germline, CDR1 is SNHLY, CDR2 FYNNEI. The CDR3 covers 15 residues. The CDR3 reads CASTLDTYSGNTIYF. CDR3 in DNA: TGTGCCAGCACCTTGGACACCTACTCTGGAAACACCATATATTTT.

In DNA form, the CDR3 reads TGCGCCAGCAGCCCTCGACAGGGGGCGGGAGAGCAGTACTTC. Amino acid sequence: CASSPRQGAGEQYF. This chain uses TRBV4-1 with TRBJ2-7; TRBD1 aligns across 10 bases. The CDR3 extends over 14 amino acids. The germline V gene has CDR1 MGHRA and CDR2 YSYEKL. V dropped 4 bases and J dropped 7; count of bases not matched to a gene: 7.

This chain uses TRBV7-2 with TRBJ2-5; D gene uncertain. Trimming removed 1 base from V and 0 bases from J, with 18 bases in between. This CDR3 is built from 18 residues. CDR1 SGHTA and CDR2 FQGNSA come from the germline V gene. The CDR3 reads CASSLELPEVLYQETQYF. The DNA of the CDR3 is TGTGCCAGCAGCTTAGAACTCCCTGAGGTTTTGTACCAAGAGACCCAGTACTTC.

The J gene is TRBJ1-5, the V gene TRBV2; D not resolved. Germline CDR1 is SNHLY and CDR2 is FYNNEI. The CDR3 has 13 amino acids. The V end was cut by 4 bases, the J end by 4 bases, with 8 bases between. The chain's CDR3 is CASSGSGNQPQHF. CDR3 bases: TGTGCCAGCAGTGGGTCAGGAAATCAGCCCCAGCATTTT.

The chain has TRBV2 and TRBJ1-2; a weak D match, TRBD1 (5 bases). The V gene's germline CDR1 is SNHLY and CDR2 FYNNEI. The CDR3 extends over 13 amino acids. V lost 7 bases to trimming and J lost 0 bases, with 9 bases between them. The CDR3 DNA is TGTGCCAGCAACAGCAGGGCTAACTATGGCTACACCTTC. It translates to CASNSRANYGYTF. Drawing the rest from reference TRBV2 and TRBJ1-2, the complete variable domain is EPEVTQTPSHQVTQMGQEVILRCVPISNHLYFYWYRQILGQKVEFLVSFYNNEISEKSEIFDDQFSVERPDGSNFTLKIRSTKLEDSAMYFCASNSRANYGYTFGSGTRLTVV.

This chain links TRBV20-1 with TRBJ2-1, with D possibly matching TRBD1 (6 bases). CDR1 DFQATT and CDR2 SNEGSKA come from the germline V gene (reference sequence). This CDR3 region has 15 residues. Between the trimmed V and J ends, which lost 3 bases and 4 bases, there was a span of 16 bases. CDR3 nucleotides: TGCAGTGCTAGTACAGTCCGGGACAAATACAATGAGCAGTTCTTC. Its protein product is CSASTVRDKYNEQFF.

The chain employs TRBV9 and TRBJ1-1; D unclear. The CDR3 has 14 residues. CDR1 and CDR2 (germline): SGDLS, YYNGEE. V shed 0 bases and J shed 2 bases, with 8 bases lying between them. The CDR3 DNA is TGTGCCAGCAGCGTAGCGCAGGTCAACACTGAAGCTTTCTTT. Amino acid sequence: CASSVAQVNTEAFF.

V gene TRBV30 combines with J gene TRBJ2-1; the match to TRBD1 covers 10 bases. Germline V gene lookup returns CDR1 GTSNPN and CDR2 SVGIG (reference sequence). The CDR3 runs 15 residues. J lost 0 bases, V lost 3 bases, and 2 bases had no gene match. The CDR3 is CAWSRTGGSYNEQFF. DNA for the CDR3: TGTGCCTGGAGCAGGACAGGGGGCTCCTACAATGAGCAGTTCTTC.

CDR3 sequence: CASSEGTLKDEQFF. The CDR3 DNA is TGTGCCAGCAGTGAGGGGACACTTAAGGATGAGCAGTTCTTC. V is TRBV2 and J is TRBJ2-1; possible D gene TRBD1, 6 bases. V dropped 3 bases and J dropped 8 bases, with 14 bases sitting between them. Looked up from germline, CDR1 is SNHLY and CDR2 is FYNNEI. The CDR3 has 14 residues.

This sequence joins TRBV2 and TRBJ2-6; 11 bases fit TRBD1. Looked up from germline, CDR1 is SNHLY and CDR2 is FYNNEI. Trimming cost V 10 bases and J 2 bases; bases outside gene matches: 7. This CDR3 is 16 amino acids long. CDR3 DNA sequence: TGTGCCACACCCGGGACAGGGGGTACTGGGGCCAACGTCCTGACTTTC. This translates into CATPGTGGTGANVLTF.

The chain joins TRBV10-3 to TRBJ2-7, with 8 bases matching TRBD2. Per the germline V gene, CDR1 is ENHRY and CDR2 is SYGVKD. The V and J ends lost 0 bases and 4 bases, in that order; junction bases with no gene match: 8. The CDR3 consists of 16 residues. The chain's CDR3 is CAISESSGGPIYEQYF. In DNA form, the CDR3 reads TGTGCCATCAGTGAGTCGTCGGGGGGGCCAATTTACGAGCAGTACTTC.

V is TRBV5-1 and J is TRBJ1-6; D is unclear. This CDR3 is built from 16 residues. V lost 4 bases and J lost 5, with 16 bases in between. CDR1 is SGHRS and CDR2 is YFSETQ in the germline V gene. The CDR3 sequence is CASSLLPGLNNSPLHF. The CDR3 nucleotides are TGCGCCAGCAGCCTCCTCCCGGGTCTAAATAATTCACCCCTCCACTTT.

This clone was recorded once. This sequence joins TRBV19 and TRBJ1-1; TRBD1 might be the D (6 bases). Germline lookup yields CDR1 LNHDA and CDR2 SQIVND (reference sequence). Trimming took 2 bases from V and 4 from J, leaving 11 bases between them. CDR3 size: 14 residues. This CDR3 reads CASSIREGVTEAFF. CDR3 sequence (DNA): TGTGCCAGTAGTATAAGGGAGGGGGTCACTGAAGCTTTCTTT.

V is TRBV6-5 and J is TRBJ2-2; D is possibly TRBD1 (6 bases). The CDR3 has 14 residues. V shed 6 bases and J shed 4 bases, with 12 bases lying between them. Germline V gives CDR1 MNHEY, CDR2 SVGAGI. For the CDR3, the DNA is TGTGCCAGCAGCAGGGGACGTGTCACCGGGGAGCTGTTTTTT. Its translation is CASSRGRVTGELFF.

Only one count was recorded for this clone. The chain is built from TRBV4-1 and TRBJ1-5, with 7 bases fitting TRBD1. J was trimmed by 7 bases and V by 4 bases; bases with no gene match: 10. The CDR3 loop spans 15 amino acids. The germline V gene has CDR1 MGHRA and CDR2 YSYEKL. The DNA for the CDR3 is TGCGCCAGCAGCCTATCGCGGACAGGAGGGCAGCCCCAGCATTTT. Amino acids: CASSLSRTGGQPQHF.

This clone was recorded once. V usage is TRBV11-2 and J usage is TRBJ1-2; 11 bases match TRBD1. The CDR3 extends over 17 amino acids. Trimming took 0 bases from V and 8 from J; bases not matched to a gene: 11. Germline CDR1 is SGHAT and CDR2 is FQNNGV. CDR3: CASSLEFWTGGAGGYTF. The CDR3 DNA sequence: TGTGCCAGCAGCTTAGAGTTCTGGACAGGGGGCGCGGGAGGCTACACCTTC.

For this clone: The sample holds other DNA sequences that translate to the same CDR3. CDR3 DNA: TGTGCCAGCAGCGTTCGGAGGAACACTGAAGCTTTCTTT. Protein product: CASSVRRNTEAFF. The J gene is TRBJ1-1, the V gene TRBV9; D unresolved. There are 13 residues in the CDR3. V lost 2 bases and J lost 1, with 6 bases in between. Per germline, CDR1 SGDLS and CDR2 YYNGEE.

The V call is TRBV19, the J call TRBJ2-7, with D maybe TRBD2 (6 bases). Germline CDR1 LNHDA, CDR2 SQIVND (reference sequence). Trimming stripped 3 bases from V and 7 bases from J, with 10 bases between. The CDR3 contains 12 residues. The CDR3 here is CASSIGGSEQYF. CDR3 sequence (DNA): TGTGCCAGTAGTATCGGAGGGTCAGAGCAGTACTTC.